This T cell receptor (beta chain) appears in the sequencing data of a study of glioma-infiltrating T cells. The CDR3 loop spans 16 amino acids. The trim removed 3 bases at V and 6 bases at J, leaving 8 bases unmatched. Per the germline V gene, CDR1 is LGHDT and CDR2 is YNNKEL (reference sequence). The iRepertoire nested amplicon-rescue multiplex PCR amplified TCR alpha and beta CDR3s from RNA. One entry per CDR3 protein results from TCRdb running MiXCR on the multiplex PCR reads. There are roughly 120,000 distinct CDR3 sequences in the sample; 20% to 25% occur only once, and roughly 15% lies in the top ten.

The clonotype comes from a human donor with low-grade glioma or glioblastoma, undergoing nonglioma brain surgery, or in good health (not recorded which). The specimen was glioma tissue, nonneoplastic brain tissue, or PBMCs (not recorded which). This chain joins TRBV3-1 and TRBJ2-4; 10 nucleotides agree with TRBD1. Written as DNA, the CDR3 is TGTGCCAGCAGCCAGGACGGCGGACAGGGGGGAAACATTCAGTACTTC. It codes for CASSQDGGQGGNIQYF.